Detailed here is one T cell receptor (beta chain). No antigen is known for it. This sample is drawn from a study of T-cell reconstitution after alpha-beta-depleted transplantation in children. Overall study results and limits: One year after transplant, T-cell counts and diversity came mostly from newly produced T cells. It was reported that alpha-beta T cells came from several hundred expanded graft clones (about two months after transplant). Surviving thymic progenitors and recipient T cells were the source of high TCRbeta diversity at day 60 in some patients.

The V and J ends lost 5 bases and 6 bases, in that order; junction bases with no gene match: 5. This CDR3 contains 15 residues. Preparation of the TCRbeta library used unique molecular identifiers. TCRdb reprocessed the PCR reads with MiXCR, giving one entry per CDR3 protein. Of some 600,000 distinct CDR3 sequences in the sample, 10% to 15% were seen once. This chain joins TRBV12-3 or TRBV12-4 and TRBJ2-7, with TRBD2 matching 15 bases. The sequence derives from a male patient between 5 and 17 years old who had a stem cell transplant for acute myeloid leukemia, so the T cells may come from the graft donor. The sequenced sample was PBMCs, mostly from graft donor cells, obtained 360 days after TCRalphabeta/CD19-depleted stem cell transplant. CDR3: CASSTGLAGGSEQYF. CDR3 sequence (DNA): TGTGCCAGCAGTACGGGACTAGCGGGAGGAAGCGAGCAGTACTTC.